These 29 T cell receptor beta chains were sequenced from one sample in a study of cytotoxic CD8 clonotypes in ibrutinib-treated CLL. TCRdb's table, derived via immunoSEQ multiplex PCR, lists solely in-frame clones and lacks some. The sample has fewer than 400,000 clones, roughly 71% seen once; the top ten hold roughly 6%. The specimen was PBMCs, collected after 36 months of ibrutinib treatment. Source of these receptors: a human donor with chronic lymphocytic leukemia.

Here the CDR3 DNA reads TGCGCCAGCAGCCAAGAGGGAGGACTAGCGGGAGTCTACGAGCAGTACTTC. This gives the protein CASSQEGGLAGVYEQYF. V is TRBV4-1 and J is TRBJ2-7; 13 bases are a match to TRBD2. The CDR3 spans 17 residues. CDR1 is MGHRA and CDR2 is YSYEKL in the germline V gene. The trim removed 0 bases at V and 3 bases at J, leaving 5 bases unmatched.

The V call is TRBV6-6, the J call TRBJ2-7; weak D call: TRBD2 (6 bases). CDR1 and CDR2 (germline): MNHNY, SVGAGI (reference sequence). The CDR3 is made up of 14 amino acids. V shed 6 bases and J shed 1 base, with 13 bases lying between them. The DNA of the CDR3 is TGTGCCAGCAGGCCGGGACTGGCATCCTACGAGCAGTACTTC. Residues: CASRPGLASYEQYF.

This clone was seen only a few times. V usage is TRBV6-6 and J usage is TRBJ1-2; maybe TRBD1 (5 bases). The CDR3 covers 11 residues. The germline gives CDR1 MNHNY, CDR2 SVGAGI (reference sequence). V was cut by 6 bases and J by 7 bases, with 9 bases left in between. CDR3 nucleotides: TGTGCCAGCAGCATGGGGGTTGGCTACACCTTC. This encodes CASSMGVGYTF.

This clone was counted a single time. The rearrangement uses TRBV5-1 and TRBJ1-1, with TRBD1 identical over 7 bases. The CDR3 is 14 amino acids. The germline gives CDR1 SGHRS, CDR2 YFSETQ. The V segment lost 4 bases and the J segment 1 base; nucleotides outside the gene matches: 4. CDR3 nucleotides: TGCGCCAGCAGCAGGGACAGACCGAACACTGAAGCTTTCTTT. Its protein is CASSRDRPNTEAFF.

The rearrangement links TRBV9 to TRBJ2-7; TRBD2 matches 7 bases. V lost 0 bases, J lost 1 base, and 4 bases stayed unmatched. The CDR3 is 15 residues long. From germline, CDR1 is SGDLS and CDR2 YYNGEE. Here the CDR3 DNA reads TGTGCCAGCAGCGTAGGGAGCGGGGCTTCCTACGAGCAGTACTTC. This encodes CASSVGSGASYEQYF.

J is TRBJ2-5 and V is TRBV2; tentative D call: TRBD1 (5 bases). The CDR3 is 14 residues long. V was cut by 3 bases and J by 0 bases, with 8 bases left in between. From germline, CDR1 is SNHLY and CDR2 FYNNEI. The CDR3 nucleotides read TGTGCCAGCAGTGATGACAGTTACCAAGAGACCCAGTACTTC. Translating gives CASSDDSYQETQYF.

V is TRBV29-1 and J is TRBJ2-1, with D perhaps TRBD2 (5 bases). The CDR3 covers 13 residues. V gave up 3 bases and J gave up 7 bases, with 13 bases separating them. Germline V CDR1 and CDR2: SQVTM, ANQGSEA. The CDR3 bases are TGCAGCGTTGAGTTTCGCGGGCCTAATGAGCAGTTCTTC. Amino acids: CSVEFRGPNEQFF.

The V gene is TRBV28, the J gene TRBJ2-7; D might be TRBD2 (6 bases). The CDR3 length is 14 residues. Deletions cut 6 bases from V and 2 bases from J, with 14 bases between. The germline gives CDR1 MDHEN, CDR2 SYDVKM. CDR3 nucleotide sequence: TGTGCCAGCAGGAGCCGGACGGGGGCCTACGAGCAGTACTTC. As protein: CASRSRTGAYEQYF.

This chain connects TRBV10-1 to TRBJ2-7; D might be TRBD2 (6 bases). The CDR3 runs to 14 residues. V was shortened by 0 bases and J by 6 bases, with 12 bases between the two germline ends. Per germline, CDR1 WNHNN and CDR2 SYGVQD (reference sequence). The CDR3 sequence is CASSESYRGFEQYF. The CDR3 nucleotides are TGCGCCAGCAGTGAGTCGTACCGGGGGTTCGAGCAGTACTTC.

The chain combines TRBV29-1 with TRBJ1-2, with 7 bases that match TRBD1. The CDR3 has 12 residues. The germline V gene has CDR1 SQVTM and CDR2 ANQGSEA. Trimming at V came to 8 bases and at J to 6 bases, leaving 9 bases not matched to a gene. The CDR3 reads CSFRTGKDGYTF. CDR3 sequence (DNA): TGCAGCTTCCGGACAGGCAAGGATGGCTACACCTTC.

This sequence joins TRBV5-1 and TRBJ1-2; D is unresolved. V dropped 3 bases and J dropped 4 bases, with 22 bases sitting between them. From germline, CDR1 is SGHRS and CDR2 YFSETQ. The CDR3 covers 17 residues. CDR3 in DNA: TGCGCCAGCAGCTCAGCCTTGGGCCGGGAGTCCCTCTATGGCTACACCTTC. Its protein product is CASSSALGRESLYGYTF.

This chain uses TRBV28 with TRBJ2-1, with D unresolved. The germline CDR1 and CDR2 sequences are MDHEN and SYDVKM. The CDR3 covers 15 residues. V lost 1 base and J lost 0, with 7 bases in between. As DNA, the CDR3 is TGTGCCAGCAGTTTATTGGGTGGCTCCTACAATGAGCAGTTCTTC. It translates to CASSLLGGSYNEQFF.

The chain's CDR3 is CSVRGQGKGYTDYNEQFF. CDR3 bases: TGCAGCGTCCGGGGACAGGGGAAGGGATACACTGACTACAATGAGCAGTTCTTC. The chain links TRBV29-1 to TRBJ2-1, with 10 bases fitting TRBD1. This CDR3 is built from 18 residues. The germline gives CDR1 SQVTM, CDR2 ANQGSEA. V lost 6 bases, J lost 3 bases, and 17 bases stayed unmatched.

This sequence joins TRBV11-2 and TRBJ2-7; possibly TRBD2 for D (6 bases). Germline V gene sequence: CDR1 SGHAT, CDR2 FQNNGV. V dropped 5 bases and J dropped 2 bases, with 16 bases sitting between them. There are 15 residues in the CDR3. The CDR3 loop is CASSLRDSVPYEQYF. CDR3 bases: TGTGCCAGCAGCCTACGGGACTCTGTCCCCTACGAGCAGTACTTC. Combining the CDR3 with reference TRBV11-2 and TRBJ2-7 gives the whole variable domain EAGVAQSPRYKIIEKRQSVAFWCNPISGHATLYWYQQILGQGPKLLIQFQNNGVVDDSQLPKDRFSAERLKGVDSTLKIQPAKLEDSAVYLCASSLRDSVPYEQYFGPGTRLTVT.

V and J are TRBV9 and TRBJ2-7, with 9 positions matching TRBD1. Germline loops: CDR1 SGDLS, CDR2 YYNGEE. The J segment lost 7 bases and the V segment lost 4 bases, leaving 15 bases of the junction unmatched. CDR3 length: 16 amino acids. The CDR3 is CASSSRMTGGLGEQYF. The CDR3 DNA reads TGTGCCAGCAGCTCAAGAATGACAGGGGGATTGGGTGAGCAGTACTTC.

This clone was seen a handful of times. The gene calls are TRBV14 and TRBJ1-2, with 9 bases aligning to TRBD1. The J segment lost 2 bases and the V segment lost 4 bases, leaving 8 bases of the junction unmatched. CDR1 is SGHDN, CDR2 FVKESK, per germline. The CDR3 extends over 16 amino acids. This CDR3 is CASSRSGTGLNYGYTF. Here the CDR3 DNA reads TGTGCCAGCAGCCGCTCAGGGACAGGGTTGAACTATGGCTACACCTTC. The whole variable domain, filled in from reference TRBV14 and TRBJ1-2, reads EAGVTQFPSHSVIEKGQTVTLRCDPISGHDNLYWYRRVMGKEIKFLLHFVKESKQDESGMPNNRFLAERTGGTYSTLKVQPAELEDSGVYFCASSRSGTGLNYGYTFGSGTRLTVV.

This CDR3 reads CSVGARTSGRYEQYF. DNA for the CDR3: TGCAGCGTTGGCGCCAGGACTAGCGGGAGGTACGAGCAGTACTTC. V usage is TRBV29-1 and J usage is TRBJ2-7, with 14 bases identical to TRBD2. The J segment lost 4 bases and the V segment lost 4 bases, leaving 6 bases of the junction unmatched. Germline CDR1 is SQVTM and CDR2 is ANQGSEA. The CDR3 runs to 15 residues.

The V call is TRBV5-4, the J call TRBJ2-2; 10 positions agree with TRBD2. Germline V gene lookup returns CDR1 SGHNT and CDR2 YYREEE (reference sequence). V shed 3 bases and J 4 bases; nucleotides not matched to a gene: 6. This CDR3 comprises 16 residues. The CDR3 here is CASSSGLAEGTGELFF. CDR3 nucleotides: TGTGCCAGCAGCTCTGGACTAGCGGAGGGCACCGGGGAGCTGTTTTTT.

The sample holds a few counts of this clone. This rearrangement joins TRBV29-1 to TRBJ1-2; TRBD1 might be the D (6 bases). This CDR3 is built from 12 residues. The germline V gene encodes CDR1 SQVTM and CDR2 ANQGSEA. Trimming took off 6 bases at V and 6 bases at J, with 14 bases between the two ends. CDR3 nucleotides: TGCAGCGTCAGTGAGGGGGGCCATGGCTACACCTTC. This encodes CSVSEGGHGYTF.

This chain links TRBV5-4 with TRBJ1-2, with unresolved D. Trimming took off 5 bases at V and 0 bases at J, with 8 bases between the two ends. The germline V gene has CDR1 SGHNT and CDR2 YYREEE (reference sequence). CDR3 size: 13 residues. The CDR3 sequence: CASSHGTNYGYTF. CDR3 sequence (DNA): TGTGCCAGCAGTCATGGAACTAACTATGGCTACACCTTC.

This clone was found once. The V and J genes are TRBV25-1 and TRBJ2-2, with D possibly TRBD1 on 6 matching bases. Between the trimmed V and J ends, which lost 1 base and 6 bases, there was a span of 15 bases. Germline V gives CDR1 MGHDK, CDR2 SYGVNS. The CDR3 covers 16 residues. The CDR3 DNA is TGTGCCAGCAGTGAATCTCCTACAGGGTGGGCCGGGGAGCTGTTTTTT. This codes for CASSESPTGWAGELFF.

CDR3 loop: CASVRPGLAYTGELFF. DNA of the CDR3: TGTGCCAGCGTTAGGCCGGGACTAGCGTACACCGGGGAGCTGTTTTTT. The rearrangement joins TRBV2 to TRBJ2-2; 10 nucleotides match TRBD2. V shed 8 bases and J 3 bases; nucleotides not matched to a gene: 9. Per the germline V gene, CDR1 is SNHLY and CDR2 is FYNNEI. CDR3 length: 16 amino acids. The full variable domain, in which reference TRBV2 and TRBJ2-2 provide the parts outside the CDR3, is EPEVTQTPSHQVTQMGQEVILRCVPISNHLYFYWYRQILGQKVEFLVSFYNNEISEKSEIFDDQFSVERPDGSNFTLKIRSTKLEDSAMYFCASVRPGLAYTGELFFGEGSRLTVL.

This chain connects TRBV9 to TRBJ1-2, with 8 bases that match TRBD1. The CDR3 runs 13 residues. CDR1 and CDR2 (germline): SGDLS, YYNGEE. The V gene end was trimmed by 0 bases and the J gene end by 13 bases; junction bases not matched to a gene: 8. CDR3: CASSVAPATGATF. CDR3 in DNA: TGTGCCAGCAGCGTAGCCCCTGCGACAGGGGCCACCTTC.

J is TRBJ1-4 and V is TRBV5-1; D is unresolved. V shed 0 bases and J shed 0 bases, with 9 bases lying between them. The germline CDR1 and CDR2 sequences are SGHRS and YFSETQ. This CDR3 has 16 amino acids. CDR3 residues: CASSLGTTATNEKLFF. CDR3 coding DNA: TGCGCCAGCAGCTTGGGGACGACTGCAACTAATGAAAAACTGTTTTTT.

The CDR3 DNA sequence: TGTGCCAGCAGCTTGGATGGGGGTTTAGGCTATGGCTACACCTTC. Translated: CASSLDGGLGYGYTF. The chain combines TRBV7-9 with TRBJ1-2, with D possibly matching TRBD1 (5 bases). The V and J ends lost 3 bases and 4 bases respectively, with 15 bases between them. The CDR3 covers 15 residues. The germline V gene has CDR1 SEHNR and CDR2 FQNEAQ (reference sequence).

The V gene is TRBV10-3, the J gene TRBJ1-2, with 9 bases matching TRBD1. Germline V gene lookup returns CDR1 ENHRY and CDR2 SYGVKD. Unmatched junction bases numbered 5, after V lost 3 bases and J lost 3 bases. The length of the CDR3 is 15 residues. The CDR3 DNA follows: TGTGCCATCAGTGAAGGTAGGACAGGGGACTATGGCTACACCTTC. Protein: CAISEGRTGDYGYTF.

The chain joins TRBV5-1 to TRBJ1-1; 7 positions match TRBD1. Germline CDR1 SGHRS, CDR2 YFSETQ. The V gene end was trimmed by 0 bases and the J gene end by 10 bases; junction bases not matched to a gene: 3. CDR3 length equals 12 residues. The CDR3 DNA sequence: TGCGCCAGCAGCTTGGCGGGACAGCTAGCTTTCTTT. It encodes CASSLAGQLAFF.

The J gene is TRBJ2-4, the V gene TRBV27; 9 nucleotides agree with TRBD2. CDR1 is MNHEY, CDR2 SMNVEV, per germline (reference sequence). This CDR3 is 19 amino acids long. Trimming cost V 6 bases and J 0 bases; bases outside gene matches: 15. The CDR3 DNA reads TGTGCCAGCAGCCCCTTGACTAGCGGTACGGTACTAGCCAAAAACATTCAGTACTTC. Its protein is CASSPLTSGTVLAKNIQYF.

V is TRBV29-1 and J is TRBJ2-5, with 7 bases identical to TRBD2. The length of the CDR3 is 13 residues. In germline, CDR1 is SQVTM, CDR2 ANQGSEA. V trimming: 3 bases; J trimming: 2 bases; junction bases outside the gene matches: 3. The CDR3 loop is CSVEEGGQETQYF. The CDR3 DNA sequence: TGCAGCGTTGAGGAGGGAGGGCAAGAGACCCAGTACTTC.